These 25 T cell receptor beta chains originate from one sample sequenced in a study of T cells in localized non-small cell lung cancer. Generated by immunoSEQ multiplex PCR, the TCRdb table keeps only in-frame clones and is missing some. The sample holds about 52,000 clones, about nine tenths seen once. Sample: peripheral blood, taken before any cancer treatment. These TCRs come from a male donor aged 60 or over with stage III squamous cell lung carcinoma.

This chain links TRBV9 with TRBJ2-7; 8 bases align to TRBD1. The CDR3 sequence is 14 residues long. J was trimmed by 2 bases and V by 2 bases; bases with no gene match: 3. CDR1 SGDLS and CDR2 YYNGEE come from the germline V gene. CDR3 DNA: TGTGCCAGCAGCGTCCGGACAGGGCCCTACGAGCAGTACTTC. It encodes CASSVRTGPYEQYF.

This chain connects TRBV7-9 to TRBJ2-2; D not certain. V was shortened by 2 bases and J by 2 bases, with 6 bases between the two germline ends. In germline, CDR1 is SEHNR, CDR2 FQNEAQ (reference sequence). This CDR3 has 14 residues. CDR3 in DNA: TGTGCCAGCAGCTTAAGCTCCAACACCGGGGAGCTGTTTTTT. Protein: CASSLSSNTGELFF. Full variable domain (missing parts from reference TRBV7-9 and TRBJ2-2): DTGVSQNPRHKITKRGQNVTFRCDPISEHNRLYWYRQTLGQGPEFLTYFQNEAQLEKSRLLSDRFSAERPKGSFSTLEIQRTEQGDSAMYLCASSLSSNTGELFFGEGSRLTVL.

The chain couples TRBV5-1 to TRBJ2-1; 8 bases line up with TRBD2. After removal of 4 bases from V and 7 bases from J, the junction contained 13 bases not matched to a gene. Germline CDR1 and CDR2: SGHRS and YFSETQ. The CDR3 extends over 16 amino acids. The CDR3 spells CASSLLSGAAGNEQFF. CDR3 bases: TGCGCCAGCAGCCTTCTTAGCGGGGCGGCGGGGAATGAGCAGTTCTTC. The full variable domain, with the rest looked up from reference TRBV5-1 and TRBJ2-1, is KAGVTQTPRYLIKTRGQQVTLSCSPISGHRSVSWYQQTPGQGLQFLFEYFSETQRNKGNFPGRFSGRQFSNSRSEMNVSTLELGDSALYLCASSLLSGAAGNEQFFGPGTRLTVL.

The genes are TRBV5-1 and TRBJ1-4; TRBD1 matches 7 bases. In germline, CDR1 is SGHRS, CDR2 YFSETQ. Trimming at V came to 2 bases and at J to 7 bases, leaving 5 bases not matched to a gene. This CDR3 has 14 amino acids. The CDR3 reads CASSLGGAGEKLFF. DNA for the CDR3: TGCGCCAGCAGCTTAGGGGGCGCGGGTGAAAAACTGTTTTTT.

V and J are TRBV11-3 and TRBJ2-5; 8 nucleotides align to TRBD2. The CDR3 extends over 14 amino acids. Per the germline V gene, CDR1 is SGHNT and CDR2 is YENEEA. Unmatched junction bases numbered 3, after V lost 1 base and J lost 5 bases. CDR3 amino acids: CASSLGPSGETQYF. The CDR3 nucleotides are TGTGCCAGCAGCTTAGGGCCTAGCGGGGAGACCCAGTACTTC.

The CDR3 sequence is CASSREPQDTQYF. In DNA, the CDR3 is TGCGCCAGCAGCCGGGAACCCCAGGATACGCAGTATTTT. The rearrangement uses TRBV4-1 and TRBJ2-3; no definite D call. Germline V CDR1 and CDR2: MGHRA, YSYEKL. The V end was cut by 4 bases, the J end by 6 bases, with 11 bases between. This CDR3 spans 13 amino acids.

The chain links TRBV25-1 to TRBJ1-1; D gene ambiguous. Deletions cut 1 base from V and 4 bases from J, with 7 bases between. CDR1 MGHDK and CDR2 SYGVNS come from the germline V gene. The CDR3 loop spans 13 amino acids. Here the CDR3 reads CASSESPRTEAFF. CDR3 in DNA: TGTGCCAGCAGTGAATCGCCCCGCACTGAAGCTTTCTTT.

The rearrangement joins TRBV27 to TRBJ1-2, with 11 bases lining up with TRBD1. The CDR3 has 16 amino acids. Trimming cost V 2 bases and J 3 bases; bases outside gene matches: 5. The germline gives CDR1 MNHEY, CDR2 SMNVEV (reference sequence). CDR3 sequence: CASSLERDRGYYGYTF. The CDR3 region has the DNA TGTGCCAGCAGTTTAGAGAGGGACAGGGGGTACTATGGCTACACCTTC.

This chain uses TRBV19 with TRBJ1-4; the D is unclear. The V and J ends lost 4 bases and 7 bases respectively, with 19 bases between them. Germline-derived CDR1 and CDR2 are LNHDA and SQIVND (reference sequence). There are 16 residues in the CDR3. The CDR3, as DNA: TGTGCCAGTAGTACCACTACTCTCCGGTGGACTGAAAAACTGTTTTTT. Protein: CASSTTTLRWTEKLFF. Full variable domain (rest looked up from reference TRBV19 and TRBJ1-4): DGGITQSPKYLFRKEGQNVTLSCEQNLNHDAMYWYRQDPGQGLRLIYYSQIVNDFQKGDIAEGYSVSREKKESFPLTVTSAQKNPTAFYLCASSTTTLRWTEKLFFGSGTQLSVL.

This clone was found a few times. This rearrangement joins TRBV28 to TRBJ1-6; D ambiguous. The CDR3 extends over 14 amino acids. V dropped 7 bases and J dropped 4 bases, with 11 bases sitting between them. Germline V gene sequence: CDR1 MDHEN, CDR2 SYDVKM. For the CDR3, the DNA is TGTGCCAGCAAGGTGACTCTGTATAATTCACCCCTCCACTTT. Amino acid sequence: CASKVTLYNSPLHF.

The rearrangement joins TRBV7-2 to TRBJ1-5; D not resolved. V was shortened by 5 bases and J by 3 bases, with 14 bases between the two germline ends. In germline, CDR1 is SGHTA, CDR2 FQGNSA. The CDR3 is 15 residues long. The CDR3 DNA is TGTGCCAGCAGCCCCGACGACCTCCTCAATCAGCCCCAGCATTTT. Its protein product is CASSPDDLLNQPQHF. Looking up the rest from reference TRBV7-2 and TRBJ1-5 gives the full variable domain: GAGVSQSPSNKVTEKGKDVELRCDPISGHTALYWYRQSLGQGLEFLIYFQGNSAPDKSGLPSDRFSAERTGGSVSTLTIQRTQQEDSAVYLCASSPDDLLNQPQHFGDGTRLSIL.

The rearrangement uses TRBV5-1 and TRBJ2-2; the match to TRBD2 covers 8 bases. The CDR3 has 16 amino acids. Germline values: CDR1 SGHRS, CDR2 YFSETQ. J gave up 2 bases and V 4 bases, and 7 bases lay outside the gene matches. The CDR3: CASSKAGLANTGELFF. CDR3 DNA sequence: TGCGCCAGCAGCAAAGCAGGACTAGCAAACACCGGGGAGCTGTTTTTT.

V gene TRBV5-1 combines with J gene TRBJ1-1; possible D gene TRBD1, 6 bases. Trimming cost V 2 bases and J 5 bases, with 19 bases left between them. The length of the CDR3 is 16 residues. Germline CDR1 reads SGHRS; CDR2 reads YFSETQ. The CDR3 DNA follows: TGCGCCAGCAGCTTCGGTACAGGGCATAGTGGGACTGAAGCTTTCTTT. It yields the protein CASSFGTGHSGTEAFF.

This clone was detected once. V gene TRBV11-2 combines with J gene TRBJ1-1, with a tentative D call TRBD1 (6 bases). CDR3 length: 15 residues. Germline loops: CDR1 SGHAT, CDR2 FQNNGV. With 0 bases removed from V and 3 bases from J, the gap between germline ends came to 11 bases. CDR3 amino acids: CASSLDQGWYTEAFF. The CDR3 coding sequence is TGTGCCAGCAGCTTAGATCAGGGGTGGTACACTGAAGCTTTCTTT.

This chain joins TRBV7-6 and TRBJ2-3; 13 nucleotides line up with TRBD2. The CDR3 is 17 amino acids. Germline CDR1 SGHVS, CDR2 FNYEAQ. Trimming removed 4 bases from V and 2 bases from J; junction bases left unmatched: 6. CDR3 sequence reads: CASSSRTSGGFTDTQYF. The DNA for the CDR3 is TGTGCCAGCAGCTCCCGGACTAGCGGGGGTTTCACAGATACGCAGTATTTT. The full variable domain, rest sourced from reference TRBV7-6 and TRBJ2-3, is GAGVSQSPRYKVTKRGQDVALRCDPISGHVSLYWYRQALGQGPEFLTYFNYEAQQDKSGLPNDRFSAERPEGSISTLTIQRTEQRDSAMYRCASSSRTSGGFTDTQYFGPGTRLTVL.

V is TRBV5-1 and J is TRBJ2-5, with TRBD1 as a possible D gene (8 bases). Trimming removed 1 base from V and 1 base from J, with 11 bases in between. Germline V gene data show CDR1 as SGHRS and CDR2 as YFSETQ. CDR3 length equals 15 residues. CDR3 bases: TGCGCCAGCAGCTTGTACAGGGGGGGCCAAGAGACCCAGTACTTC. Encoded protein: CASSLYRGGQETQYF. The whole variable domain, filled in from reference TRBV5-1 and TRBJ2-5, reads KAGVTQTPRYLIKTRGQQVTLSCSPISGHRSVSWYQQTPGQGLQFLFEYFSETQRNKGNFPGRFSGRQFSNSRSEMNVSTLELGDSALYLCASSLYRGGQETQYFGPGTRLLVL.

The chain couples TRBV28 to TRBJ1-2, with D perhaps TRBD1 (5 bases). The V end was cut by 7 bases, the J end by 4 bases, with 16 bases between. The CDR3 runs 14 residues. Looked up from germline, CDR1 is MDHEN and CDR2 is SYDVKM. The chain's CDR3 is CASTTLGAAYGYTF. The CDR3 coding sequence is TGTGCCAGCACAACCCTAGGGGCGGCCTATGGCTACACCTTC.

This clone was counted a few times. The chain links TRBV11-2 to TRBJ1-6, with D maybe TRBD1 (5 bases). The V gene lost 4 bases and the J gene lost 7 bases, with 11 bases spanning the gap. The CDR3 is 14 residues long. The germline CDR1 and CDR2 sequences are SGHAT and FQNNGV. The CDR3 loop is CASSSGTANSPLHF. CDR3 in DNA: TGTGCCAGCAGCTCCGGGACCGCAAATTCACCCCTCCACTTT.

The chain couples TRBV6-1 to TRBJ2-7; 11 nucleotides match TRBD2. Germline V CDR1 and CDR2: MNHNS, SASEGT. Trimming cost V 6 bases and J 2 bases; bases outside gene matches: 3. CDR3 length: 14 amino acids. In DNA, the CDR3 is TGTGCCAGCAGGGTAGCGGGAGGGCCCTACGAGCAGTACTTC. This gives the protein CASRVAGGPYEQYF.

The chain is built from TRBV7-8 and TRBJ1-1; 7 bases map to TRBD1. The CDR3 spans 15 residues. V gave up 5 bases and J gave up 3 bases; unmatched junction bases: 9. Germline loops: CDR1 SGHVS, CDR2 FQNEAQ. CDR3 DNA sequence: TGTGCCAGCAGCAAACCGACAGGGATGCACACTGAAGCTTTCTTT. Residues: CASSKPTGMHTEAFF.

V and J are TRBV7-2 and TRBJ1-1, with D possibly matching TRBD1 (5 bases). Trimming took off 1 base at V and 7 bases at J, with 13 bases between the two ends. The CDR3 loop spans 14 amino acids. Per germline, CDR1 SGHTA and CDR2 FQGNSA. The CDR3 region has the DNA TGTGCCAGCAGCTTAGTTGGAGGGGCGGGTGAAGCTTTCTTT. Amino acid sequence: CASSLVGGAGEAFF.

The chain combines TRBV4-2 with TRBJ2-1; a possible D gene is TRBD1 (6 bases). Trimming removed 4 bases from V and 7 bases from J, with 17 bases in between. This CDR3 comprises 15 residues. Germline V gives CDR1 LGHNA, CDR2 YNFKEQ. As DNA, the CDR3 is TGTGCCAGCAGCCCCCCGCGCGGCCAGGGGAATGAGCAGTTCTTC. Translating gives CASSPPRGQGNEQFF.

This chain uses TRBV19 with TRBJ2-7, with TRBD1 matching over 8 bases. V gave up 3 bases and J gave up 3 bases; unmatched junction bases: 4. Germline V lookup: CDR1 LNHDA, CDR2 SQIVND (reference sequence). There are 14 residues in the CDR3. In DNA, the CDR3 is TGTGCCAGTAGTATTGCCGGACAGGGCTACGAGCAGTACTTC. This encodes CASSIAGQGYEQYF.

The V and J genes are TRBV4-2 and TRBJ2-2, with D maybe TRBD2 (6 bases). The V gene lost 4 bases and the J gene lost 2 bases, with 11 bases spanning the gap. The CDR3 is 15 amino acids. CDR1 LGHNA and CDR2 YNFKEQ come from the germline V gene. The CDR3 bases are TGTGCCAGCAGCCTCGGGACTCCAAACACCGGGGAGCTGTTTTTT. Residues: CASSLGTPNTGELFF.

As to this clone: The identical CDR3 is also encoded by other nucleotide sequences in the sample. This chain joins TRBV7-3 and TRBJ2-7, with TRBD1 matching 9 bases. This CDR3 has 14 residues. CDR1 and CDR2 (germline): SGHTA, FQGTGA. V shed 6 bases, J shed 2 bases, and the junction held 5 bases outside the gene matches. The CDR3 protein is CASSPGTGTYEQYF. In DNA, the CDR3 is TGTGCCAGCAGTCCCGGGACAGGGACCTACGAGCAGTACTTC. Complete variable domain (other parts from reference TRBV7-3 and TRBJ2-7): GAGVSQTPSNKVTEKGKYVELRCDPISGHTALYWYRQSLGQGPEFLIYFQGTGAADDSGLPNDRFFAVRPEGSVSTLKIQRTERGDSAVYLCASSPGTGTYEQYFGPGTRLTVT.